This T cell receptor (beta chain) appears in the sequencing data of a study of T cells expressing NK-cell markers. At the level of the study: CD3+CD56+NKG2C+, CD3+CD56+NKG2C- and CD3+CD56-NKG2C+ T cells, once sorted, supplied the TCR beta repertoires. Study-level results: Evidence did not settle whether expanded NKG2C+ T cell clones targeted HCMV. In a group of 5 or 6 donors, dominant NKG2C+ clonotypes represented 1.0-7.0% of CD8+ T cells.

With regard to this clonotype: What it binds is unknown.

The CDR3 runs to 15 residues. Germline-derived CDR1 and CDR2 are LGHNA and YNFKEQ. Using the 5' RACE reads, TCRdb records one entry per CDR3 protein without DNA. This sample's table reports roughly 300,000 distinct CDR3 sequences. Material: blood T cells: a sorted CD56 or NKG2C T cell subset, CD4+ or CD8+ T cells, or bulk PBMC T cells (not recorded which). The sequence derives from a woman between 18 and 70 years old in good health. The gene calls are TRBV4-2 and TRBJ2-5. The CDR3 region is CASSQDGSEQETQYF.